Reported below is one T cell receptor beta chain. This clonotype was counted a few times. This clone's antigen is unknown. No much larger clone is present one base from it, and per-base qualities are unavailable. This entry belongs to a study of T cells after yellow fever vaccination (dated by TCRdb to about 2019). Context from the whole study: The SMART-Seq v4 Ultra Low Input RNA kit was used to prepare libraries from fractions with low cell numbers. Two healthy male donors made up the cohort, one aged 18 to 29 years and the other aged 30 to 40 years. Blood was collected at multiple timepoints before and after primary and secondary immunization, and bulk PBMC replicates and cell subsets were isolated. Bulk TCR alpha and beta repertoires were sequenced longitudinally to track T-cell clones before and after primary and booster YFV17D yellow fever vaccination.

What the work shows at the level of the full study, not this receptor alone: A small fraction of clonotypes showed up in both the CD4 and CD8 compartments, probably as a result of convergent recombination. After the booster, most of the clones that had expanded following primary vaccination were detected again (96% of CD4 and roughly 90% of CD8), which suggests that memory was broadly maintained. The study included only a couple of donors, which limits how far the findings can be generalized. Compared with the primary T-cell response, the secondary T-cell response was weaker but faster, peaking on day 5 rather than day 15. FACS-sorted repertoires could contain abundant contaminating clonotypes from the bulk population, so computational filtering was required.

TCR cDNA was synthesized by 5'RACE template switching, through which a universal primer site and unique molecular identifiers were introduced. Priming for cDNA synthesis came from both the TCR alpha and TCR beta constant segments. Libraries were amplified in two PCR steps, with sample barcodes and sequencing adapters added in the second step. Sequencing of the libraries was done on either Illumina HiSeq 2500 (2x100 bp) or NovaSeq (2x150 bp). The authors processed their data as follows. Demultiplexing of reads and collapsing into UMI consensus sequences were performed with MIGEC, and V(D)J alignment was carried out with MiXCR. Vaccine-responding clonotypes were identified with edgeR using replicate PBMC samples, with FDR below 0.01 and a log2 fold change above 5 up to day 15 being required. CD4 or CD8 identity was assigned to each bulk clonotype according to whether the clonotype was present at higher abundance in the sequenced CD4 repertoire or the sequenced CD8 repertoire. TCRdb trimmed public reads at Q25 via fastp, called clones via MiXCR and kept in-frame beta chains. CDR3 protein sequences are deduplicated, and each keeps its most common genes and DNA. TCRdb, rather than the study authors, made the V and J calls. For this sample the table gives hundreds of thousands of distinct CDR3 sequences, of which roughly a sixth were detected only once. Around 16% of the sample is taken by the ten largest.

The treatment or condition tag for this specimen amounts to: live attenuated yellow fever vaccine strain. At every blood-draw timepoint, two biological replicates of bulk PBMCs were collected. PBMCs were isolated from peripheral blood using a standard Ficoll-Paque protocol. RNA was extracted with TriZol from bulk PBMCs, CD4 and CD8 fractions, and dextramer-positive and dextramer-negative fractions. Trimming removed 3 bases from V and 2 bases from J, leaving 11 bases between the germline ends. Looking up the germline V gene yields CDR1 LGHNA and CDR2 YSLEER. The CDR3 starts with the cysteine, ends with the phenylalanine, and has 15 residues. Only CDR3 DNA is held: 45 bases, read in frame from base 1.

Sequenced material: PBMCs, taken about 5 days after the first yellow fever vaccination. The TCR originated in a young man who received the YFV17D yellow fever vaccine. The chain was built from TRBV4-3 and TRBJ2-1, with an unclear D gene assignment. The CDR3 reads CASSHLVGPYNEQFF. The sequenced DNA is TGCGCCAGCAGCCATTTGGTCGGCCCCTACAATGAGCAGTTCTTC.